This T cell receptor (beta chain) was sequenced for a study of blood T cells in healthy people across ages. The CDR3 sequence is 15 residues long. In germline, CDR1 is SGHTA, CDR2 FQGTGA. V gave up 2 bases and J gave up 1 base, with 11 bases separating them. A second 7 to 11 cycle PCR used barcoded and J-beta primers. MiXCR, applied by TCRdb to the 5' RACE reads, yields one record per CDR3 protein. The profile covers 750,000 to 850,000 distinct CDR3 sequences, with more than 20% appearing a single time and more than 3% taken by the ten largest. The same specimen was also included in a second study, on T cells of mothers and their children. That report adds: Slightly higher, non-significant overlap characterized related mother-child pairs relative to unrelated pairs.

The chain employs TRBV7-3 and TRBJ1-1; D gene unclear. Sequences were obtained from blood. This TCR derives from a boy aged 5 to 17 in good health. The CDR3: CASSLVLVRNTEAFF. CDR3 nucleotides: TGTGCCAGCAGCTTAGTTCTCGTCAGGAACACTGAAGCTTTCTTT.